This T cell receptor (beta chain) was recorded in a study of tumour-infiltrating T cells in Burkitt lymphoma. The CDR3 is 11 amino acids. Trimming took off 7 bases at V and 7 bases at J, with 10 bases between the two ends. The V gene's germline CDR1 is MNHEY and CDR2 SVGAGI. This table comes from immunoSEQ multiplex PCR, and its TCRdb copy is limited to in-frame clones, with some not included. The sample has fewer than 8,500 clones, under 85% seen once. Sample: tumor tissue. J is TRBJ1-2 and V is TRBV6-5, with D unresolved. This receptor was obtained from a human donor with diffuse large B-cell lymphoma. The CDR3, as DNA: TGTGCCAGCATTCATCTCGGTGGCTACACCTTC. Translation: CASIHLGGYTF.